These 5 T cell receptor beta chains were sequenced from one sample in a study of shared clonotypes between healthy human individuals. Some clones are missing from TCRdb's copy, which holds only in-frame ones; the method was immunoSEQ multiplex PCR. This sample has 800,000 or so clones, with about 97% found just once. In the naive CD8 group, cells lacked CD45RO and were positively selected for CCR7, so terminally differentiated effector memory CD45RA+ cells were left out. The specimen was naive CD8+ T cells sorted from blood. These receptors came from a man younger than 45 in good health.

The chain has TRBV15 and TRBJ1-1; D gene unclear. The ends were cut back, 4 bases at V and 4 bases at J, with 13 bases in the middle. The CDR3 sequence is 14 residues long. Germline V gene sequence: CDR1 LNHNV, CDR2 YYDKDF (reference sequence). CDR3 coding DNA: TGTGCCACCAGCATACCGGACGGAGGCACTGAAGCTTTCTTT. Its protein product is CATSIPDGGTEAFF.

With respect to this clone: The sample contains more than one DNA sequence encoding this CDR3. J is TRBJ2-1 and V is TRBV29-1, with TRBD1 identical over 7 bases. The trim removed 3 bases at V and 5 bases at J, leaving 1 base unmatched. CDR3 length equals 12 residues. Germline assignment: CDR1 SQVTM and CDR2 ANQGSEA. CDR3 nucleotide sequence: TGCAGCGTTGAGGACAGGCACAATGAGCAGTTCTTC. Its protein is CSVEDRHNEQFF.

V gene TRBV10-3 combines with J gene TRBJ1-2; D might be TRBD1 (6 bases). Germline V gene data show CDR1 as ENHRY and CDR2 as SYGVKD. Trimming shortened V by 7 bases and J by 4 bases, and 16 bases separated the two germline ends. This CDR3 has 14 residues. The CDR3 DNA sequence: TGTGCCATCACCGAAGGAGGGGGATCCTATGGCTACACCTTC. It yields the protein CAITEGGGSYGYTF.

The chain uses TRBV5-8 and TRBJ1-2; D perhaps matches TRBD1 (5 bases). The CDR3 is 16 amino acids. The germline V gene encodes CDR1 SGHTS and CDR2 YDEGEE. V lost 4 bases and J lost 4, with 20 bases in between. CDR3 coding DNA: TGTGCCAGCAGCGCCGTCGACAGTCTTCACTTCTATGGCTACACCTTC. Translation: CASSAVDSLHFYGYTF.

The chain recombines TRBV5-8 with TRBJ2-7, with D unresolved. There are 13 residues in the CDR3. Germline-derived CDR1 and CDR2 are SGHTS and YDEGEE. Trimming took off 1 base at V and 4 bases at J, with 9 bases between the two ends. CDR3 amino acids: CASSLKGLYEQYF. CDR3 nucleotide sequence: TGTGCCAGCAGCTTGAAGGGTCTGTACGAGCAGTACTTC.